These T cell receptor beta chains were read from a single sample in a study of response to subunit inactivated influenza vaccine. TCRdb re-derived calls from the RT-PCR reads in MiXCR, one entry per CDR3 protein. The sample lists around 570,000 distinct CDR3 sequences, less than 8% occurring once. The sequenced sample was PBMCs from blood, obtained 23 months after vaccination. Receptors originate from a man aged 50-75 years who received an inactivated influenza vaccine. Each CDR3 is given with its conserved first and last residue. Each record gives: V gene, clone size, D gene, J gene, CDR3 protein, CDR3 DNA. A D gene is named only where the DNA matches it firmly. A row's size may be missing; if present it is once, few, many or a size class.

TRBV20-1	NA	NA	TRBJ2-7	CSARSGGVLTYEQYF	TGCAGTGCCCGATCAGGGGGGGTCTTAACCTACGAGCAGTACTTC
TRBV3-1	NA	TRBD2	TRBJ2-1	CASSQGTSDHNEQFF	TGTGCCAGCAGCCAAGGGACTAGCGACCACAATGAGCAGTTCTTC
TRBV29-1	many	NA	TRBJ1-1	CSVVRAANTEAFF	TGCAGCGTTGTTAGGGCGGCGAACACTGAAGCTTTCTTT
TRBV12-3/TRBV12-4	NA	TRBD2	TRBJ2-7	CASTRGLAGDEQYF	TGTGCCAGCACCCGGGGGCTAGCGGGGGACGAGCAGTACTTC
TRBV30	few	NA	TRBJ2-7	CAWNSAGGIYEQYF	TGTGCCTGGAATTCGGCAGGGGGGATCTACGAGCAGTACTTC
TRBV20-1	few	NA	TRBJ2-7	CSARDLGASYEQYF	TGCAGTGCTAGAGATTTGGGGGCGTCCTACGAGCAGTACTTC
TRBV12-3/TRBV12-4	NA	NA	TRBJ2-1	CASSFKGWEQFF	TGTGCCAGCAGTTTTAAGGGGTGGGAGCAGTTCTTC
TRBV7-6	NA	TRBD2	TRBJ2-7	CASSPFRTSGRASYEQYF	TGTGCCAGCAGCCCGTTTCGGACTAGCGGGAGGGCCTCCTACGAGCAGTACTTC
TRBV7-9	NA	NA	TRBJ2-1	CASSLLQVDDNLNEQFF	TGTGCCAGCAGCTTACTACAGGTGGACGATAATCTCAATGAGCAGTTCTTC
TRBV27	NA	TRBD2	TRBJ2-7	CASSSFPSGAYEQYF	TGTGCCAGCAGTTCCTTCCCTAGCGGGGCCTACGAGCAGTACTTC
TRBV7-2	NA	TRBD1	TRBJ2-2	CASSSAAGGIGELFF	TGTGCCAGCAGCTCAGCGGCAGGGGGCATCGGGGAGCTGTTTTTT
TRBV28	many	NA	TRBJ1-4	CASSSWSIGNEKLFF	TGTGCCAGCAGTTCATGGAGTATAGGGAATGAAAAACTGTTTTTT
TRBV20-1	many	NA	TRBJ2-7	CSATPGPYYEQYF	TGCAGTGCAACTCCGGGACCGTACTACGAGCAGTACTTC
TRBV4-1	few	NA	TRBJ2-6	CASSHLSGANVLTF	TGCGCCAGCAGCCACCTTTCTGGGGCCAACGTCCTGACTTTC
TRBV4-3	NA	TRBD1	TRBJ2-7	CASSEWTGVYEQYF	TGCGCCAGCAGCGAATGGACAGGCGTATACGAGCAGTACTTC
TRBV12-3/TRBV12-4	many	NA	TRBJ1-1	CASSWRGPPFTEAFF	TGTGCCAGCAGTTGGAGGGGCCCACCCTTCACTGAAGCTTTCTTT
TRBV10-2	NA	NA	TRBJ2-3	CASSGRGVTDTQYF	TGCGCCAGCAGTGGACGCGGGGTCACAGATACGCAGTATTTT
TRBV7-7	NA	TRBD2	TRBJ2-7	CASSPGLLNEQYF	TGTGCTAGCAGCCCGGGACTACTGAACGAGCAGTACTTC
TRBV29-1	many	NA	TRBJ2-7	CSALDGYYEQYF	TGCAGCGCTTTGGACGGCTACTACGAGCAGTACTTC
TRBV29-1	many	NA	TRBJ2-1	CSAREQEITMEQFF	TGCAGCGCCAGAGAACAGGAAATTACAATGGAGCAGTTCTTC
TRBV20-1	few	NA	TRBJ1-3	CSAYNGNTIYF	TGCAGTGCTTACAATGGAAACACCATATATTTT
TRBV18	NA	NA	TRBJ2-7	CASSILREGSYEQYF	TGTGCCAGCTCAATCCTGAGAGAGGGGTCGTACGAGCAGTACTTC
TRBV7-2	few	TRBD2	TRBJ2-5	CASSLITLAGGRETQYF	TGTGCCAGCAGCTTAATTACCCTAGCGGGAGGCCGGGAGACCCAGTACTTC
TRBV4-3	many	NA	TRBJ2-7	CASSPADSSYEQYF	TGCGCCAGCAGCCCTGCAGACAGCTCCTACGAGCAGTACTTC
TRBV12-3/TRBV12-4	many	NA	TRBJ1-2	CASSLDPDGSYGYTF	TGTGCCAGCAGCCTGGACCCCGACGGGAGCTATGGCTACACCTTC
TRBV27	NA	NA	TRBJ2-1	CASRKSLAVGSNEQFF	TGTGCCAGCAGAAAATCACTAGCAGTTGGTTCGAATGAGCAGTTCTTC
TRBV5-1	NA	TRBD2	TRBJ2-3	CASSLTSGVIDTQYF	TGCGCCAGCAGCTTGACTAGCGGGGTGATAGATACGCAGTATTTT
TRBV11-2	NA	NA	TRBJ2-3	CASSSHTGRTDTQYF	TGTGCCAGCAGCTCCCATACCGGGAGAACAGATACGCAGTATTTT
TRBV4-3	few	TRBD1	TRBJ2-2	CASSQVGQGRTGELFF	TGCGCCAGCAGCCAGGTGGGACAGGGCCGTACCGGGGAGCTGTTTTTT
TRBV6-1	once	TRBD1	TRBJ2-1	CASKDRERGYNEQFF	TGTGCCAGCAAAGACAGGGAGAGAGGTTACAATGAGCAGTTCTTC
TRBV29-1	many	NA	TRBJ1-1	CSVWQGNTEAFF	TGCAGCGTATGGCAGGGGAACACTGAAGCTTTCTTT
TRBV5-1	many	TRBD1	TRBJ1-1	CASSLDGGTANTEAFF	TGCGCCAGCAGCTTGGATGGAGGGACAGCGAACACTGAAGCTTTCTTT
TRBV6-2/TRBV6-3	NA	NA	TRBJ2-2	CAIHPGEGAGELFF	TGTGCCATCCACCCCGGAGAAGGGGCCGGGGAGCTGTTTTTT
TRBV20-1	NA	NA	TRBJ2-3	CSASTVDLGADTQYF	TGCAGTGCTAGCACTGTGGACCTAGGCGCAGATACGCAGTATTTT
TRBV5-6	NA	NA	TRBJ1-1	CASSLNWAVNTEAFF	TGTGCCAGCAGCTTGAATTGGGCAGTGAACACTGAAGCTTTCTTT
TRBV20-1	few	NA	TRBJ2-7	CSARAARGSSYEQYF	TGCAGTGCTAGAGCAGCGCGGGGCAGCTCCTACGAGCAGTACTTC
TRBV5-4	few	NA	TRBJ1-2	CASSRGEVYGYTF	TGTGCCAGCAGCAGGGGAGAGGTCTATGGCTACACCTTC
TRBV7-2	NA	NA	TRBJ2-7	CASSLVFVSYEQYF	TGTGCCAGCAGCTTAGTATTCGTTTCCTACGAGCAGTACTTC
TRBV5-5	NA	TRBD1	TRBJ1-1	CASSLDRGRAEAFF	TGTGCCAGCAGCCTGGACAGGGGGCGTGCTGAAGCTTTCTTT
TRBV19	many	NA	TRBJ2-7	CASSQTPSYEQYF	TGTGCCAGTAGCCAGACACCGAGCTACGAGCAGTACTTC
TRBV25-1	many	TRBD1	TRBJ1-6	CASSKTGRGSPLHF	TGTGCCAGCAGTAAGACAGGGCGGGGTTCACCCCTCCACTTT
TRBV5-1	NA	NA	TRBJ2-4	CASSSGAGAKNIQYF	TGCGCCAGCAGCTCAGGGGCCGGAGCCAAAAACATTCAGTACTTC
TRBV9	many	NA	TRBJ1-2	CASSVTRGGYGYTF	TGTGCCAGCAGCGTAACTAGGGGCGGGTATGGCTACACCTTC
TRBV9	few	NA	TRBJ2-7	CASSVAPEQYF	TGTGCCAGCAGCGTAGCACCCGAGCAGTACTTC
TRBV20-1	NA	NA	TRBJ2-7	CSASGKYEQYF	TGCAGTGCTAGCGGGAAATACGAGCAGTACTTC
TRBV2	NA	TRBD1	TRBJ2-7	CASSVDRASSYEQYF	TGTGCCAGCAGTGTCGACAGGGCCAGCTCCTACGAGCAGTACTTC
TRBV5-1	NA	TRBD2	TRBJ2-5	CASSTSVQETQYF	TGCGCCAGCAGCACTAGCGTGCAAGAGACCCAGTACTTC
TRBV20-1	NA	TRBD1	TRBJ2-7	CSAFGQGYEQYF	TGCAGTGCTTTCGGACAGGGCTACGAGCAGTACTTC
TRBV7-2	NA	NA	TRBJ1-3	CASGPGNGNTIYF	TGTGCCAGCGGTCCGGGTAATGGAAACACCATATATTTT
TRBV6-5	few	TRBD1	TRBJ2-5	CASSYDRAGETQYF	TGTGCCAGCAGTTACGACAGGGCCGGGGAGACCCAGTACTTC
TRBV20-1	NA	TRBD1	TRBJ1-1	CSADQGGTEAFF	TGCAGTGCTGACCAGGGGGGCACTGAAGCTTTCTTT
TRBV6-1	many	TRBD1	TRBJ1-4	CASSPSPTGRPEKLFF	TGTGCCAGCAGTCCCTCCCCGACAGGGAGACCAGAAAAACTGTTTTTT